The next 6 T cell receptor beta chains were all read from a single sample in a study of cytomegalovirus exposure and HLA in healthy donors. With 60 Vbeta and 13 Jbeta primers, the PCR was carried out. Sequenced by immunoSEQ multiplex PCR; TCRdb stores in-frame clones only, minus some. Of about 190,000 clones in the sample, 81% were seen once. Specimen: PBMCs. Every receptor here comes from a man aged 40-49 years in good health and CMV-seropositive.

The CDR3 region is CASSSGQTWYEQFF. In DNA, the CDR3 is TGTGCCAGCAGCTCCGGACAGACGTGGTATGAGCAGTTCTTC. V is TRBV5-4 and J is TRBJ2-1; a weak D match, TRBD1 (6 bases). V was shortened by 3 bases and J by 8 bases, with 15 bases between the two germline ends. The CDR3 sequence is 14 residues long. Germline V gene lookup returns CDR1 SGHNT and CDR2 YYREEE (reference sequence).

V usage is TRBV5-1 and J usage is TRBJ1-1; D is perhaps TRBD1 (6 bases). The CDR3 sequence is 14 residues long. Looked up from germline, CDR1 is SGHRS and CDR2 is YFSETQ. V lost 3 bases and J 1 base, leaving 10 bases between the germline ends. CDR3 protein: CASSSQGRNTEAFF. The CDR3 coding sequence is TGCGCCAGCAGCTCACAGGGAAGGAACACTGAAGCTTTCTTT.

The rearrangement uses TRBV7-9 and TRBJ2-7; D is ambiguous. Trimming left V 1 base short and J 4 bases short, with 11 bases between. In germline, CDR1 is SEHNR, CDR2 FQNEAQ (reference sequence). The CDR3 has 14 amino acids. The DNA of the CDR3 is TGTGCCAGCAGCTTAGAGTTATACAGTTACGAGCAGTACTTC. It is translated as CASSLELYSYEQYF.

V is TRBV28 and J is TRBJ2-7, with 9 bases aligning to TRBD1. The CDR3 runs to 14 residues. J gave up 5 bases and V 7 bases, and 9 bases lay outside the gene matches. The germline gives CDR1 MDHEN, CDR2 SYDVKM. For the CDR3, the DNA is TGTGCCAGCACCACGGGACAGGGTACTCACGAGCAGTACTTC. It codes for CASTTGQGTHEQYF. The full variable domain, rest sourced from reference TRBV28 and TRBJ2-7, is DVKVTQSSRYLVKRTGEKVFLECVQDMDHENMFWYRQDPGLGLRLIYFSYDVKMKEKGDIPEGYSVSREKKERFSLILESASTNQTSMYLCASTTGQGTHEQYFGPGTRLTVT.

The rearrangement uses TRBV14 and TRBJ2-7; TRBD1 matches 7 bases. Per the germline V gene, CDR1 is SGHDN and CDR2 is FVKESK. This CDR3 has 14 residues. With 1 base clipped from V and 4 bases from J, the junction kept 4 bases outside the gene matches. CDR3 loop: CASSQVGGRYEQYF. CDR3 coding DNA: TGTGCCAGCAGCCAAGTAGGGGGCAGGTACGAGCAGTACTTC.

The V call is TRBV5-3, the J call TRBJ2-7, with 9 bases lining up with TRBD1. TRBV5-3 is labeled an ORF, and its function is uncertain. J gave up 5 bases and V 0 bases, and 3 bases lay outside the gene matches. This CDR3 is 14 amino acids long. CDR3 region: CARSLGQGEDEQYF. For the CDR3, the DNA is TGTGCCAGAAGCTTGGGACAGGGGGAAGACGAGCAGTACTTC.